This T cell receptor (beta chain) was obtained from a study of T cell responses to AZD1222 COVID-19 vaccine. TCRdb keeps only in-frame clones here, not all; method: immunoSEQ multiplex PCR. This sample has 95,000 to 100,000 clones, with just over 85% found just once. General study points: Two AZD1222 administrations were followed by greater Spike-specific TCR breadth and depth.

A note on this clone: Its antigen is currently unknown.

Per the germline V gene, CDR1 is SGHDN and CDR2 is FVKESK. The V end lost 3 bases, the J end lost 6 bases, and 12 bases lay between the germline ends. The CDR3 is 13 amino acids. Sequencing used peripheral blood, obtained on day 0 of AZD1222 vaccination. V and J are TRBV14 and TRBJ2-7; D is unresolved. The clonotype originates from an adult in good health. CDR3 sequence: CASSQGRGTEQYF. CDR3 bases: TGTGCCAGCAGCCAGGGTCGAGGAACCGAGCAGTACTTC.